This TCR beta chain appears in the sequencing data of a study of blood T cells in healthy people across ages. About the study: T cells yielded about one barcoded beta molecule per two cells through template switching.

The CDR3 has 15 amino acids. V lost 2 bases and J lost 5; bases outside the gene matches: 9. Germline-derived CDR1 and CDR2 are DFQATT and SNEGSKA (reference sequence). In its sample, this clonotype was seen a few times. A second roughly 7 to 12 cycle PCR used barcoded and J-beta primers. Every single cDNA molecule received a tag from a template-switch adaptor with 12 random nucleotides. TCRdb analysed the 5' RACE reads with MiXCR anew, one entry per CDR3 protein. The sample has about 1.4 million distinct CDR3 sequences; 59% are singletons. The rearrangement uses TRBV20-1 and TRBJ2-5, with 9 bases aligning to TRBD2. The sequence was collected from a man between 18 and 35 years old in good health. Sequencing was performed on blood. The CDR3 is CSARPPGLAGETQYF. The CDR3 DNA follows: TGCAGTGCTAGACCACCGGGACTAGCAGGGGAGACCCAGTACTTC.